The 9 T cell receptor beta chains below come from one sample, sequenced in a study of blood T cell repertoires in COVID-19. Sequencing was performed with immunoSEQ multiplex PCR; in TCRdb, only in-frame clones are kept and a portion is missing. Here the sample spans 150,000 to 200,000 clones, over 80% being singletons. The sample taken for sequencing was peripheral blood. All receptors come from a woman in her fifties or sixties with acute or convalescent COVID-19.

The chain is built from TRBV7-2 and TRBJ1-1; D is ambiguous. Trimming left V 1 base short and J 7 bases short, with 16 bases between. The V gene's germline CDR1 is SGHTA and CDR2 FQGNSA. The CDR3 consists of 15 residues. DNA of the CDR3: TGTGCCAGCAGCTTAGATGGAGGGTCCGGAGGTGAAGCTTTCTTT. It is translated as CASSLDGGSGGEAFF.

The rearrangement joins TRBV28 to TRBJ1-1; 11 bases are shared with TRBD1. Per germline, CDR1 MDHEN and CDR2 SYDVKM. V trimming: 6 bases; J trimming: 4 bases; junction bases outside the gene matches: 10. The CDR3 loop spans 16 amino acids. This CDR3 reads CASRYTTGQGGTEAFF. The CDR3 DNA reads as TGTGCCAGCAGATATACCACGGGACAGGGGGGCACTGAAGCTTTCTTT.

This chain links TRBV15 with TRBJ1-3; TRBD1 matches at 9 bases. CDR3 size: 16 residues. Germline V gene sequence: CDR1 LNHNV, CDR2 YYDKDF (reference sequence). V was clipped by 2 bases and J by 4 bases; unmatched bases: 6. This CDR3 reads CATSRPGTGRGNTIYF. DNA of the CDR3: TGTGCCACCAGCAGACCGGGGACAGGGCGCGGAAACACCATATATTTT.

About this clone: Other DNA sequences in the sample encode the same CDR3. V gene TRBV10-3 combines with J gene TRBJ1-1; D ambiguous. The CDR3 has 13 residues. Germline lookup yields CDR1 ENHRY and CDR2 SYGVKD. V was trimmed by 2 bases and J by 3 bases, leaving 7 bases between them. In nucleotides, the CDR3 is TGTGCCATCAGTGAGAGAGGTGACACTGAAGCTTTCTTT. This encodes CAISERGDTEAFF.

The chain carries TRBV7-8 and TRBJ1-1; no clear D. V was cut by 1 base and J by 5 bases, with 8 bases left in between. Germline values: CDR1 SGHVS, CDR2 FQNEAQ. The CDR3 runs 13 residues. CDR3 loop: CASSLDSGTEAFF. DNA for the CDR3: TGTGCCAGCAGCTTAGACAGTGGGACTGAAGCTTTCTTT.

The CDR3 DNA follows: TGTGCCAGCAGCAACCTAGCGGGAGGTGGAGAGACCCAGTACTTC. This codes for CASSNLAGGGETQYF. The chain combines TRBV9 with TRBJ2-5; TRBD2 matches 11 bases. Trimming at V came to 4 bases and at J to 4 bases, leaving 6 bases not matched to a gene. The CDR3 runs to 15 residues. CDR1 is SGDLS and CDR2 is YYNGEE in the germline V gene.

The V call is TRBV30, the J call TRBJ1-2, with D perhaps TRBD1 (5 bases). The CDR3 is 12 residues long. Trimming removed 0 bases from V and 7 bases from J, with 9 bases in between. Germline lookup yields CDR1 GTSNPN and CDR2 SVGIG (reference sequence). CDR3 in DNA: TGTGCCTGGAGTGTAACAGGCTCTGGCTACACCTTC. It encodes CAWSVTGSGYTF. Filled out from reference TRBV30 and TRBJ1-2, the complete variable domain reads SQTIHQWPATLVQPVGSPLSLECTVEGTSNPNLYWYRQAAGRGLQLLFYSVGIGQISSEVPQNLSASRPQDRQFILSSKKLLLSDSGFYLCAWSVTGSGYTFGSGTRLTVV.

V is TRBV3-1 (or the pseudogene TRBV3-2) and J is TRBJ2-2, with 9 positions matching TRBD1. The CDR3 contains 15 residues. CDR1 and CDR2 (germline): LGHDT, YNNKEL (reference sequence). With 3 bases clipped from V and 5 bases from J, the junction kept 4 bases outside the gene matches. The CDR3 DNA reads TGTGCCAGCAGCCAGATGACAGGGGGGACCGGGGAGCTGTTTTTT. Protein product: CASSQMTGGTGELFF.

The chain combines TRBV7-9 with TRBJ2-7, with 11 nucleotides matching TRBD1. CDR3 size: 15 residues. V gave up 3 bases and J gave up 6 bases; unmatched junction bases: 7. Germline V gives CDR1 SEHNR, CDR2 FQNEAQ (reference sequence). CDR3 DNA sequence: TGTGCCAGCAGCTTCGCCGGACAGGGGGCGCCCGAGCAGTACTTC. This translates into CASSFAGQGAPEQYF.